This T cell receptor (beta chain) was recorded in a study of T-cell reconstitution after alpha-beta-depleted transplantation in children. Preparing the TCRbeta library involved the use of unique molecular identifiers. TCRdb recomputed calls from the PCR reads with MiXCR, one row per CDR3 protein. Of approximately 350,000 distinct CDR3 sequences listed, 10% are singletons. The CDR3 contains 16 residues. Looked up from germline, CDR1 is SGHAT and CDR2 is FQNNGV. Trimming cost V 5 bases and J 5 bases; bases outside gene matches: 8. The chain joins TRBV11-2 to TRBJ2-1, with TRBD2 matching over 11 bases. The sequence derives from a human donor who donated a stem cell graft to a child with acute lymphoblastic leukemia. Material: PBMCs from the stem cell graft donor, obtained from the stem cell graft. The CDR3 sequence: CASSLAGTSGHNEQFF. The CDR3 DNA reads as TGTGCCAGCAGCCTAGCAGGGACTAGCGGACACAATGAGCAGTTCTTC.